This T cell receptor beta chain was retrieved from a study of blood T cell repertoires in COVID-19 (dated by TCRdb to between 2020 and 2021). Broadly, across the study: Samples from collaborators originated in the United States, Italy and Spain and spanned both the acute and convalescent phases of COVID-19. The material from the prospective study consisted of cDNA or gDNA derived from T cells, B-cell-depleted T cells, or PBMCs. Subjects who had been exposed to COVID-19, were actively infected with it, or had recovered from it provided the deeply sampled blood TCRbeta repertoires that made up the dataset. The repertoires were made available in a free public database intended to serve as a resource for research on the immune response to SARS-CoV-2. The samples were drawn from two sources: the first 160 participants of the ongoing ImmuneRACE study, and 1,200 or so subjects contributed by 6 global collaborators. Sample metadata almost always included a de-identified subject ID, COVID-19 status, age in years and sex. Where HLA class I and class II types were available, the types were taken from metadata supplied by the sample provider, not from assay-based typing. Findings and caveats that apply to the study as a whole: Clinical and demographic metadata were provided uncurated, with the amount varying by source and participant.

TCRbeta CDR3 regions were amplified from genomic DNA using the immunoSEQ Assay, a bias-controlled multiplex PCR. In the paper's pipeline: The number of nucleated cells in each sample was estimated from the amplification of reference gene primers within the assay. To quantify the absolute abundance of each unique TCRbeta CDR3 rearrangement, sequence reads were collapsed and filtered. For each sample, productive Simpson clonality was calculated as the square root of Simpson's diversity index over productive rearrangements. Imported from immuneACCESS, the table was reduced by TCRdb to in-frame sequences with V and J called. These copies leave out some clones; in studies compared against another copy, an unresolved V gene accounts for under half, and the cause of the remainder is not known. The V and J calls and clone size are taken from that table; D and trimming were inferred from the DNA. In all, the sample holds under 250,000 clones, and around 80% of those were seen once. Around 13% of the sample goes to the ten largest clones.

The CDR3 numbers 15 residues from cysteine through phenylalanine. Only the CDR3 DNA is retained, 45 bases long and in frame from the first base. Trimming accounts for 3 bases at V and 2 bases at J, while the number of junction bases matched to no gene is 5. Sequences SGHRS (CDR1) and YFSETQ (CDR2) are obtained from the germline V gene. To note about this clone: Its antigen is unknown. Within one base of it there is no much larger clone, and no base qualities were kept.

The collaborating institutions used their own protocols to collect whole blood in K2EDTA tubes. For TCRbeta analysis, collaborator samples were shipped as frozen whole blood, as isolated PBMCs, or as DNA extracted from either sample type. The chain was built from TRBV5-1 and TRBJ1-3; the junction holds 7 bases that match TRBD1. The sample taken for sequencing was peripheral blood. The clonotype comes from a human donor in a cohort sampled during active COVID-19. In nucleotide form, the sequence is TGCGCCAGCAGCTCGACAGGGATCGCTGGAAACACCATATATTTT. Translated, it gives CASSSTGIAGNTIYF.